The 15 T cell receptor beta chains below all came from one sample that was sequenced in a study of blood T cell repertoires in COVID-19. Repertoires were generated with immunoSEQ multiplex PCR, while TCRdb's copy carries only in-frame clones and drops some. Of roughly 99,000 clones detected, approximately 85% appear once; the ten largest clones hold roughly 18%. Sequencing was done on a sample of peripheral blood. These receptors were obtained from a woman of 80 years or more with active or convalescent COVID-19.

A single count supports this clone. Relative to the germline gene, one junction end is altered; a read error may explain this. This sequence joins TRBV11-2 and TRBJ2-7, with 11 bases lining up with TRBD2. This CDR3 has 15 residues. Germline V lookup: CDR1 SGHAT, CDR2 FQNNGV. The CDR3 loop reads CASSLAGGPSYEQYF. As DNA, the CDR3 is TGTGCCAGCAGTTTAGCGGGAGGGCCGTCCTACGAGCAGTACTTC.

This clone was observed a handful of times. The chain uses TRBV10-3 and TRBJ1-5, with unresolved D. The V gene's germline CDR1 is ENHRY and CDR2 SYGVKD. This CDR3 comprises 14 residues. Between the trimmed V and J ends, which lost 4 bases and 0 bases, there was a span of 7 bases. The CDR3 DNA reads TGTGCCATCAGTGCATTCTATAGCAATCAGCCCCAGCATTTT. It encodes CAISAFYSNQPQHF.

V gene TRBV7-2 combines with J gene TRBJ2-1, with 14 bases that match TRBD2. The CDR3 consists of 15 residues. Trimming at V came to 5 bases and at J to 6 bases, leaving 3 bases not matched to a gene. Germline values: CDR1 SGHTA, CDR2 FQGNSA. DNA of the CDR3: TGTGCCAGCAGCCGGGGACTAGCGGGAGTCAATGAGCAGTTCTTC. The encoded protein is CASSRGLAGVNEQFF.

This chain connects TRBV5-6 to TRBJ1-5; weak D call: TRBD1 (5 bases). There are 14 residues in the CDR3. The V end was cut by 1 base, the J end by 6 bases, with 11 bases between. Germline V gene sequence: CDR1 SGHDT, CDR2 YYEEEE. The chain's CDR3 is CASSLKGSGQPQHF. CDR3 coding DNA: TGTGCCAGCAGCTTGAAGGGGTCCGGTCAGCCCCAGCATTTT.

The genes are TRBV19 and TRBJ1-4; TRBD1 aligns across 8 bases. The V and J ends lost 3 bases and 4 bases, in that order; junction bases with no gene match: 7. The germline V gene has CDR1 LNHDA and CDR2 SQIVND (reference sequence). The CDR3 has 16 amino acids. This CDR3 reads CASSISQGAFNEKLFF. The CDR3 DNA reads TGTGCCAGTAGTATCTCGCAGGGGGCCTTTAATGAAAAACTGTTTTTT.

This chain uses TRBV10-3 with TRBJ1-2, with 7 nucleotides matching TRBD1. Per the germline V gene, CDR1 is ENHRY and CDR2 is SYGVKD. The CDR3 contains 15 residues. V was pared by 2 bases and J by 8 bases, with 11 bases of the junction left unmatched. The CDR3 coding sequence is TGTGCCATCAGTGAGGGGCAGGGGGTAGATAAAGGCTACACCTTC. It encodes CAISEGQGVDKGYTF.

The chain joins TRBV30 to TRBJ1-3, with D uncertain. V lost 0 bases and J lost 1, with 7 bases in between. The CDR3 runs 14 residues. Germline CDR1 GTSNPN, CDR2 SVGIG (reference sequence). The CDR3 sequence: CAWSVSHSGNTIYF. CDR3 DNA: TGTGCCTGGAGTGTAAGCCATTCTGGAAACACCATATATTTT.

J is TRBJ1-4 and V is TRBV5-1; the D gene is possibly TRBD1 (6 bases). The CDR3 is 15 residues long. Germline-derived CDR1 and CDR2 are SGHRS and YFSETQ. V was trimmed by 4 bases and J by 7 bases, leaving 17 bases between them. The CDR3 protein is CASSPKQGSGEKLFF. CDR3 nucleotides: TGCGCCAGCAGCCCAAAACAGGGATCGGGTGAAAAACTGTTTTTT.

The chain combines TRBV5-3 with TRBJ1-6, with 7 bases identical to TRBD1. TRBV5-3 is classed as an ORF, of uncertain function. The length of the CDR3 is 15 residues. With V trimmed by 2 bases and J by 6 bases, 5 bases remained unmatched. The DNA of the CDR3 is TGTGCCAGAAGCTTAGAGCCAGGGGGTAATTCACCCCTCCACTTT. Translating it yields CARSLEPGGNSPLHF.

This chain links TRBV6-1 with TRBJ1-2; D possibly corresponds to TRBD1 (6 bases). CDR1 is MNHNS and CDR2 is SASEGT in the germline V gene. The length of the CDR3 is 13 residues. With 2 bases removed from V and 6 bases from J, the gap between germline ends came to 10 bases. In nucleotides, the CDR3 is TGTGCCAGCAGTGAACAGGGGTTCGATGGCTACACCTTC. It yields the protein CASSEQGFDGYTF.

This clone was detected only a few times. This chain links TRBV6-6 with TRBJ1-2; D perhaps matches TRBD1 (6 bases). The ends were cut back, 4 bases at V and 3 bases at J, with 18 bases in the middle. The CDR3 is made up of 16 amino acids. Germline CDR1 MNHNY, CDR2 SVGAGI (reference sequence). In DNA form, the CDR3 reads TGTGCCAGCAGTTTAACAGGGTTGCGCGACGACTATGGCTACACCTTC. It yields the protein CASSLTGLRDDYGYTF.

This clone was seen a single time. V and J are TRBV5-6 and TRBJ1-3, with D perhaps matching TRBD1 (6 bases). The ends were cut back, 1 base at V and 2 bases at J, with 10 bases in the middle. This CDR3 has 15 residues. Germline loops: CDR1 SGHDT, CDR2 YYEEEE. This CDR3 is CASSLRTVAGNTIYF. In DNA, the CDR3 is TGTGCCAGCAGCTTGCGGACAGTAGCTGGAAACACCATATATTTT.

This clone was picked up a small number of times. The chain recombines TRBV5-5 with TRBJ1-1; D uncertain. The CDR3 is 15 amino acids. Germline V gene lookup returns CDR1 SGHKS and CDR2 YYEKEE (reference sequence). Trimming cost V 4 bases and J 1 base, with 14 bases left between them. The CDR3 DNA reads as TGTGCCAGCAGCCGGCCGGGGTTGGGGAACACTGAAGCTTTCTTT. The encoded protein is CASSRPGLGNTEAFF.

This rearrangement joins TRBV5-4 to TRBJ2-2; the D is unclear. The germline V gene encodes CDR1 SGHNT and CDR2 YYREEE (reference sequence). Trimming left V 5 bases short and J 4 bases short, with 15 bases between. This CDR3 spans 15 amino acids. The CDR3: CASRPTFSSTGELFF. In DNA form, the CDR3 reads TGTGCCAGCAGGCCGACATTTTCTTCCACCGGGGAGCTGTTTTTT. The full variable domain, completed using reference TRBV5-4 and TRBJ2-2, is ETGVTQSPTHLIKTRGQQVTLRCSSQSGHNTVSWYQQALGQGPQFIFQYYREEENGRGNFPPRFSGLQFPNYSSELNVNALELDDSALYLCASRPTFSSTGELFFGEGSRLTVL.

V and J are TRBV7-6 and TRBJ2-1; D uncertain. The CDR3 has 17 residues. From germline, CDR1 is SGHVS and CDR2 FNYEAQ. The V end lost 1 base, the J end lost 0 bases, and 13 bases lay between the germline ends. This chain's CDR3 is CASSLGVRKSSYNEQFF. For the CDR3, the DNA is TGTGCCAGCAGCTTAGGGGTGCGGAAGAGCTCCTACAATGAGCAGTTCTTC.